This TCR beta chain was sequenced in a study of blood T cell repertoires in COVID-19. For the study at large: Material from acute and convalescent COVID-19 was sourced from the United States, Italy and Spain.

Germline CDR1 LNHDA, CDR2 SQIVND (reference sequence). This CDR3 contains 16 residues. The V and J ends lost 5 bases and 6 bases, in that order; junction bases with no gene match: 11. How the authors handled the data: Scientists estimated how many nucleated cells there were by amplifying reference gene primers. Data came from immunoSEQ multiplex PCR; TCRdb stores just in-frame clones and leaves some out. V and J calls and clone size follow that table, whereas D and trimming were derived from the DNA. The top ten hold about 4.9% of the sample, which has around 260,000 clones, approximately 82% seen once.

The chain has TRBV19 and TRBJ2-1; 9 bases match TRBD2. This clonotype was obtained from a man in his sixties who had recovered from COVID-19. Material: peripheral blood. The CDR3 DNA reads TGTGCCAGTAGTCCCCCTAGAGCGGGAGGTGGCAATGAGCAGTTCTTC. Translation gives CASSPPRAGGGNEQFF.